One and the same sample provided the 19 T cell receptor beta chains below, sequenced in a study of T cell repertoires in cytomegalovirus infection. TCRdb passed the reads through MiXCR, listing each CDR3 protein once. Of about 890,000 distinct CDR3 sequences listed, around 30% were seen once; the top ten hold around an eighth. These receptors have no known antigen. The sample consisted of cultured CD8+ T cells from PBMCs, taken from culture after CMV antigen stimulation. These receptors originate from a human donor in good health (CMV status not recorded). Some clones in this sample may be carry-over from other donors' samples.

The rearrangement uses TRBV7-6 and TRBJ1-2, with D possibly matching TRBD1 (5 bases). CDR3 length: 15 residues. V shed 1 base and J shed 4 bases, with 13 bases lying between them. Germline V gene data show CDR1 as SGHVS and CDR2 as FNYEAQ. The CDR3 region is CASSLDGGSIYGYTF. The CDR3 DNA is TGTGCCAGCAGCTTAGACGGGGGGTCGATCTATGGCTACACCTTC.

The chain combines TRBV6-1 with TRBJ2-2; D gene ambiguous. V was clipped by 3 bases and J by 4 bases, with 12 bases between them. This CDR3 comprises 15 residues. Germline-derived CDR1 and CDR2 are MNHNS and SASEGT. This CDR3 reads CASSDWLAGTGELFF. In nucleotides, the CDR3 is TGTGCCAGCAGTGACTGGTTGGCCGGCACCGGGGAGCTGTTTTTT.

J is TRBJ2-1 and V is TRBV6-5; 9 nucleotides align to TRBD2. CDR1 is MNHEY, CDR2 SVGAGI, per germline. V lost 2 bases, J lost 9 bases, and 11 bases stayed unmatched. This CDR3 spans 16 amino acids. The DNA for the CDR3 is TGTGCCAGCAGTTACGGGGCTAGCGGGGATCTGGCTGAGCAGTTCTTC. The encoded protein is CASSYGASGDLAEQFF.

The CDR3 is CASSFTNRETNYEQYV. CDR3 coding DNA: TGCGCCAGCAGCTTTACAAATAGAGAGACCAACTACGAGCAGTACGTC. The chain has TRBV5-1 and TRBJ2-7; D remains ambiguous. Per the germline V gene, CDR1 is SGHRS and CDR2 is YFSETQ. Trimming took off 2 bases at V and 3 bases at J, with 18 bases between the two ends. The CDR3 has 16 amino acids.

Of note for this clonotype: At one boundary the junction diverges from the germline segment, which might be a read error. The V call is TRBV27, the J call TRBJ1-1, with TRBD1 as a possible D gene (6 bases). Per the germline V gene, CDR1 is MNHEY and CDR2 is SMNVEV (reference sequence). CDR3 length: 15 residues. The CDR3 sequence is CASRLSTGMNTEAFF. The CDR3, as DNA: TGTGCCAGCAGGTTATCAACAGGGATGAACACTGAAGCTTTCTTT.

This clonotype was seen at least ten times. V is TRBV7-9 and J is TRBJ1-2; 10 nucleotides align to TRBD1. Unmatched junction bases numbered 14, after V lost 5 bases and J lost 8 bases. The germline V gene encodes CDR1 SEHNR and CDR2 FQNEAQ (reference sequence). There are 16 residues in the CDR3. In DNA, the CDR3 is TGTGCCAGCAGCCCTCAACTCGGGACAGGGGCCCACGGCTACACCTTC. Amino acids: CASSPQLGTGAHGYTF.

This clonotype was counted many times. This sequence joins TRBV7-2 and TRBJ1-1; no definite D call. CDR1 is SGHTA and CDR2 is FQGNSA in the germline V gene. The CDR3 has 12 residues. V lost 5 bases, J lost 8 bases, and 12 bases lay in between. The CDR3 region is CASSPYVREAFF. Written as DNA, the CDR3 is TGTGCCAGCAGCCCTTACGTCAGGGAAGCTTTCTTT.

The chain is built from TRBV29-1 and TRBJ2-1; D is unclear. Trimming took off 3 bases at V and 5 bases at J, with 11 bases between the two ends. The CDR3 covers 13 residues. Germline loops: CDR1 SQVTM, CDR2 ANQGSEA. CDR3 in amino acids: CSVDRPPDNEQFF. In nucleotides, the CDR3 is TGCAGCGTTGACAGGCCTCCAGACAATGAGCAGTTCTTC.

This clonotype turned up a few times. The chain joins TRBV27 to TRBJ1-1, with unresolved D. Per germline, CDR1 MNHEY and CDR2 SMNVEV (reference sequence). V shed 0 bases and J shed 2 bases, with 7 bases lying between them. CDR3 length: 14 amino acids. The CDR3 sequence is CASSLSVPNTEAFF. The CDR3 DNA is TGTGCCAGCAGTTTATCAGTGCCCAACACTGAAGCTTTCTTT.

This sequence joins TRBV23-1 and TRBJ2-3, with a possible D match to TRBD2 (6 bases). TRBV23-1 carries the ORF label, with uncertain function. V gave up 3 bases and J gave up 4 bases, with 8 bases separating them. CDR3 size: 13 residues. This chain's CDR3 is CASSQGGSDTQYF. The CDR3 DNA reads as TGCGCCAGCAGTCAGGGGGGTTCAGATACGCAGTATTTT.

This clonotype was picked up many times. This rearrangement joins TRBV6-1 to TRBJ1-6; D unresolved. The CDR3 runs to 14 residues. With 3 bases removed from V and 11 bases from J, the gap between germline ends came to 14 bases. Per the germline V gene, CDR1 is MNHNS and CDR2 is SASEGT. The CDR3 DNA sequence: TGTGCCAGCAGTGACGGACTGGCGTCGGCACCCCTCCACTTT. This translates into CASSDGLASAPLHF.

This rearrangement joins TRBV27 to TRBJ1-5; D not certain. CDR3 length: 14 amino acids. Germline V gene data show CDR1 as MNHEY and CDR2 as SMNVEV (reference sequence). V was trimmed by 3 bases and J by 0 bases, leaving 6 bases between them. The CDR3 protein is CASSLKNSNQPQHF. CDR3 in DNA: TGTGCCAGCAGTTTGAAGAATAGCAATCAGCCCCAGCATTTT.

This clonotype was seen a handful of times. V and J are TRBV5-5 and TRBJ1-3, with TRBD1 as a possible D gene (5 bases). Per germline, CDR1 SGHKS and CDR2 YYEKEE (reference sequence). V was pared by 3 bases and J by 2 bases, with 12 bases between. This CDR3 is 15 amino acids long. CDR3: CASSSGLGTGNTIYF. The DNA for the CDR3 is TGTGCCAGCAGCTCGGGGCTGGGCACTGGAAACACCATATATTTT.

This clonotype was observed a handful of times. The chain has TRBV6-2 or TRBV6-3 and TRBJ2-5, with D perhaps TRBD2 (5 bases). CDR1 MNHEY and CDR2 SVGEGT come from the germline V gene. The V and J ends lost 7 bases and 9 bases respectively, with 12 bases between them. CDR3 length equals 11 residues. The CDR3 DNA is TGTGCCAGCAATCTTGGCGGGTCCCAGTACTTC. As protein: CASNLGGSQYF.

The V call is TRBV29-1, the J call TRBJ1-1, with D uncertain. Trimming pared 7 bases from V and 3 bases from J, leaving 15 bases between. Germline CDR1 and CDR2: SQVTM and ANQGSEA. The CDR3 length is 13 residues. The CDR3 here is CSAQIETHTEAFF. Here the CDR3 DNA reads TGCAGCGCCCAGATCGAGACGCACACTGAAGCTTTCTTT.

J is TRBJ2-1 and V is TRBV6-1, with a tentative D call TRBD2 (6 bases). The CDR3 runs 17 residues. Between the trimmed V and J ends, which lost 6 bases and 0 bases, there was a span of 18 bases. Germline CDR1 and CDR2: MNHNS and SASEGT. CDR3 sequence: CASSEPVTSRSYNEQFF. CDR3 DNA sequence: TGTGCCAGCAGCGAACCAGTAACTAGCCGCTCCTACAATGAGCAGTTCTTC.

The V and J genes are TRBV13 and TRBJ2-1; the match to TRBD2 covers 11 bases. V lost 2 bases to trimming and J lost 8 bases; unmatched junction nucleotides: 5. This CDR3 has 15 residues. Germline V gene sequence: CDR1 PRHDT, CDR2 FYEKMQ (reference sequence). The CDR3 DNA sequence: TGTGCCAGCAGCTTATGGGGTAGCGGGGGGGATGAGCAGTTCTTC. It is translated as CASSLWGSGGDEQFF.

The rearrangement uses TRBV19 and TRBJ2-2; D gene uncertain. CDR1 is LNHDA, CDR2 SQIVND, per germline (reference sequence). The V end was cut by 5 bases, the J end by 2 bases, with 9 bases between. This CDR3 has 14 amino acids. This CDR3 reads CASSWYSNTGELFF. The CDR3 coding sequence is TGTGCCAGTAGTTGGTACTCTAACACCGGGGAGCTGTTTTTT.

This rearrangement joins TRBV5-6 to TRBJ2-1, with TRBD2 as a possible D gene (5 bases). Deletions cut 0 bases from V and 3 bases from J, with 10 bases between. The CDR3 loop spans 15 amino acids. Germline-derived CDR1 and CDR2 are SGHDT and YYEEEE. CDR3 DNA sequence: TGTGCCAGCAGCTTGGGAGGGTCCGACTACAATGAGCAGTTCTTC. As protein: CASSLGGSDYNEQFF.